This TCR beta chain was recovered during a study of shared clonotypes between healthy human individuals. The V gene's germline CDR1 is GTSNPN and CDR2 SVGIG (reference sequence). V shed 6 bases, J shed 4 bases, and the junction held 5 bases outside the gene matches. The CDR3 runs to 15 residues. The protocol was immunoSEQ multiplex PCR, while the TCRdb copy is restricted to in-frame clones and leaves out a portion. The sample records around 990,000 clones, roughly 80% being singletons. The sequence came from a man aged 18 to 29 in good health. Some clones in this sample may be carry-over from other donors' samples. Material: memory CD4+ T cells from PBMCs. This sample's subset: CD45RA-negative fraction. The chain couples TRBV30 to TRBJ2-2; the match to TRBD2 covers 13 bases. The CDR3 reads CACRRTSGSTGELFF. CDR3 DNA sequence: TGTGCCTGCCGACGGACTAGCGGGAGCACCGGGGAGCTGTTTTTT.